This T cell receptor beta chain was recorded in a study of T cell responses to AZD1222 COVID-19 vaccine (dated by TCRdb to 2020 to 2022). Regarding the research as a whole: AZD1222 recipients whose second dose came at about 4 weeks and those whose second dose came at about 12 weeks were combined into one group, since spike-specific TCR depth and breadth did not differ between the two schedules. TCR sequencing was performed for approximately 240 trial participants, of whom about 200 were given two doses of AZD1222 and some 26 were given two doses of MenACWY control vaccine. Enrollment into the trials was organized by age into subgroups of 18-55, 56-69 and 70-plus years, and those subgroups contained roughly 150, 30 and 60 TCR-sequenced participants, respectively.

General findings and caveats noted by the study authors: Most participants were white British and females outnumbered males, and the authors suggested that clonal diversity may have been underestimated. Because no day 14 peak-response samples were available, repertoires were characterized only after the peak T cell response. Conclusions about previously exposed vaccinees are limited because only six or seven AZD1222 recipients were SARS-CoV-2 seropositive at baseline. Epitopes outside the regions mutated in the B.1.351 and B.1.1.7 variants were reportedly recognized by nearly half of the unique spike-specific TCRs. A significant rise in spike-specific TCR breadth and depth was observed after two AZD1222 doses relative to day 0 and relative to MenACWY recipients. Vaccine-associated CD4 TCRs spanned the whole spike protein, with dominant responses in regions 160-218 and 743-854. The 56-69-year group was small, and its depth increase did not reach significance, likely because of low power.

The CDR3 regions of human TCRbeta chains were analyzed by immunosequencing. The published analysis was carried out like this. Repertoire TCRs were matched against a reference library of SARS-CoV-2-specific TCRs generated with the MIRA antigen-specificity platform. Breadth was defined as the fraction of unique TCRs that were SARS-CoV-2-associated. Depth was defined as the fraction of total T cells that were SARS-CoV-2-associated. Using the MIRA data, each spike-specific TCR was assigned both to the spike region to which the TCR was reactive and to a CD4 or CD8 class. Log10-transformed breadth and depth values were compared by one-way ANOVA with Sidak's multiple comparisons tests. In TCRdb, the immuneACCESS table is reduced to in-frame sequences with V and J assigned. These tables do not hold every clone; where another copy was compared, an unresolved V gene accounts for under half, and the others remain unexplained. The V and J calls and clone size come from that table; D and trimming were worked out from the DNA. Counted in this sample were 150,000 or so clones; 80% to 90% of them appeared once. The ten largest make up approximately 5.1% of the sample.

Note on this clone: Its recognized antigen is unknown. No base qualities exist here, and no much larger clone lies one base off it.

V loses 4 bases of germline sequence and J loses 0 bases, and the interval between the two ends is 14 bases. Its CDR3 holds 16 amino acids, cysteine through phenylalanine. Only CDR3 DNA remains: 48 bases, in frame from the first base. Reading the germline V gene gives CDR1 KGHDR and CDR2 SFDVKD. Interpreted using the paper, the time point label stands for: baseline before first vaccination. The vaccinee samples were drawn from two UK trials, COV001 and COV002, one of which was a single-blind randomized controlled phase 2/3 trial testing AZD1222 (ChAdOx1 nCoV-19) in healthy adults. Trial participant PBMC samples were collected at day 0 and day 28 after the second dose for TCRbeta chain sequencing.

The specimen was peripheral blood, collected on day 0 of AZD1222 vaccination. The chain couples TRBV24-1 to TRBJ1-1; the D gene cannot be named for sure. The receptor was isolated from an adult in good health. The CDR3 corresponds to CATSDLPDQMNTEAFF. The DNA sequence follows: TGTGCCACCAGTGACCTCCCGGACCAGATGAACACTGAAGCTTTCTTT.